This is a list of T cell receptor beta chains from one sample in a study of T cell repertoires in cytomegalovirus infection. These receptors' targets are unknown. Each CDR3 protein is one row after TCRdb ran MiXCR on the reads. The sample holds about 920,000 distinct CDR3 sequences, approximately 31% seen once. Sequenced here: cultured CD8+ T cells from PBMCs, sampled from culture after CMV antigen stimulation. These receptors all stem from a human donor in good health (CMV status not recorded). Some clones in this sample may be carry-over from other donors' samples. Both conserved end residues are part of each CDR3. Each record gives: V gene, J gene, CDR3 protein.

TRBV6-5,TRBJ1-2,CASSYSQGVVYGYTF
TRBV10-3,TRBJ2-7,CAISVGPGVSYEQYF
TRBV27,TRBJ1-1,CASSPGRSTLNTEAFF
TRBV6-2/TRBV6-3,TRBJ1-1,CASRSDRGGTEAFF
TRBV9,TRBJ2-1,CASSTHRDGHNEQFF
TRBV2,TRBJ1-1,CASSPLVTTDTEAFF
TRBV20-1,TRBJ1-1,CSVPTVGTEAFF
TRBV9,TRBJ2-6,CASSASTASGANVLTF
TRBV7-9,TRBJ2-1,CASSFRDSIYNEQFF
TRBV28,TRBJ1-4,CASSFPAQPGKLFF
TRBV12-3/TRBV12-4,TRBJ2-7,CASSLGEPVNDF
TRBV11-2,TRBJ2-4,CASSSKGGPGNEAKNIQYF
TRBV19,TRBJ1-5,CASTFPGQRNQPQHF
TRBV6-5,TRBJ2-3,CASSYSLSPDTQYF
TRBV6-5,TRBJ1-2,CASSYLPINRDGYTF
TRBV7-6,TRBJ1-6,CASSLTGGQSPLHF
TRBV4-1,TRBJ2-4,CASSPWFLRDRLDKNIQYF
TRBV7-6,TRBJ2-7,CASSQTSGGPYEQYF
TRBV10-3,TRBJ2-3,CAIREKRTSTDTQYF
TRBV9,TRBJ2-3,CASSVDSSGDSTDTQYF
TRBV6-2/TRBV6-3,TRBJ1-5,CASSDGQDSNQPQHF
TRBV7-8,TRBJ2-5,CASSLEVWGRRETQYF
TRBV20-1,TRBJ1-2,CSARGGPEYGYTF
TRBV7-6,TRBJ2-3,CASSHGDSQGTDTQYF
TRBV14,TRBJ1-1,CASSQDPGQGVHTEAFF
TRBV13,TRBJ1-2,CASSLGRAIYGYTF
TRBV11-2,TRBJ2-1,CASSLDGLAGYNEQFF
TRBV6-1,TRBJ1-1,CAAWTGALNTEAFF
TRBV7-6,TRBJ2-1,CASREPGPVVDEQFF
TRBV25-1,TRBJ1-3,CASSESRVVLRNTIYF
TRBV5-1,TRBJ1-1,CASSPHTGVNTEAFF
TRBV7-6,TRBJ2-3,CASSLTETSTDTQYF
TRBV7-8,TRBJ1-5,CASSLDGHSPQHF
TRBV6-6,TRBJ2-7,CASSYSGIGEQYF
TRBV20-1,TRBJ1-3,CSASRGTGNRIGNTIYF
TRBV5-4,TRBJ2-1,CASSRGLAGAGDEQFF
TRBV19,TRBJ1-2,CASSIHREDGYTF
TRBV9,TRBJ2-3,CASSVVGPDTQYF
TRBV7-4,TRBJ1-5,CASSYQGGPQHF
TRBV7-6,TRBJ2-5,CASSSGQRGETQYF
TRBV27,TRBJ1-2,CASSTTGTDYGYTF
TRBV11-2,TRBJ2-6,CASSSSGGANVLTF
TRBV5-6,TRBJ2-3,CASSLVRGLIDTQYF
TRBV10-3,TRBJ2-2,CAITDPASNTGELFF
TRBV7-6,TRBJ1-6,CASSFPGESPLHF
TRBV7-6,TRBJ2-3,CASRPTGGAEDTQYF
TRBV6-5,TRBJ2-5,CASSYGQGVLETQYF
TRBV7-9,TRBJ1-1,CASSLGGGGKNTEAFF
TRBV3-1,TRBJ2-1,CASSQHGGRSSYNEQFF